The entry below gives a single T cell receptor (beta chain) sequence along with its context. The antigen this receptor binds is unknown. The sample belongs to a study of cytomegalovirus exposure and HLA in healthy donors (TCRdb year 2017). Regarding the research as a whole: An earlier analysis of some 500 of the donors reported 250 to 350 Gb of sequence data and 100 million to 130 million unique TCR beta sequences from about 179 million T cells. An early release that covered about 600 HLA-typed donors contained around 300 gigabases of sequencing data and approximately 85 million unique TCR sequences. The genetic ancestry cluster associated with self-reported Caucasian donors included approximately 85% of the roughly 400 genotyped donors. The aim of the study was to test whether cataloging public T cell receptors could identify signatures of past pathogen exposure. The study profiled the T cell repertoires of under 850 subjects by immunosequencing and related them to cytomegalovirus serostatus. A separate validation cohort of roughly 130 different subjects was used in addition to the 666-subject first cohort. The study combined high-throughput TCR immunosequencing, statistical association of individual TCRs with disease status, and machine learning to predict cytomegalovirus infection status. A later analysis re-analyzed previously published TCR beta repertoires from several hundred donors and added high-resolution HLA genotyping to study TCR occurrence patterns. Rather than using new phenotypic data, the later analysis identified candidate immune exposures from TCR beta sequences and from how often those sequences occurred across donors. To decide whether each TCR beta V gene segment behaved as functional or pseudogenic, an earlier analysis of 587 of the donors relied on high-throughput TCR beta sequencing. Donor age, sex, ethnicity and CMV serostatus were compiled together with the repertoire data. In a later genetic analysis, genome-wide SNP genotypes for about 65% of the roughly 700 donors were used, and that subset was treated as a discovery cohort. All discovery cohort repertoires had been generated on a single sequencing platform. HLA typing covered class I and class II loci at four-digit resolution. Typing coverage varied by locus: about 620-630 donors for A, B, C, DRB1 and DQB1; roughly 560 for DQA1; about 600 for DPA1; approximately 450 for DPB1. Roughly 5 DR-DQ haplotypes were handled as single units for association and clustering, since linkage in the cohort was strong. On average, around 240,000 unique TCR beta nucleotide sequences were sequenced per donor among 398 genotyped donors of the cohort, with 15% to 20% of those sequences being non-productive.

What the authors observed across the whole study: The only immune exposure information available for the cohort was CMV serostatus. Correlated functional status among segregating V segments might be attributable to linkage disequilibrium, but an unknown experimental factor could not be ruled out. Because counts were too low, roughly 16 rarely observed V segments, including chromosome 9 orphons, were left out of the earlier analysis of roughly 600 of the donors. Compared with equally common non-associated chains, HLA-associated TCR beta chains in a later analysis were more clonally expanded and had lower generation probabilities. A later genetic analysis associated a missense DCLRE1C variant with V-gene and J-gene trimming of TCR beta chains, and an independent cohort replicated the association. A later analysis reported that several top co-occurrence clusters appeared linked to parvovirus B19, influenza, CMV and Epstein-Barr virus. Roughly uniform sequencing depth across donors was assumed in presence/absence analyses, although this assumption may not hold. According to the authors, the approach could potentially be generalized to other disease states and immunological phenotypes. The classifier was reported to diagnose cytomegalovirus status with high specificity and sensitivity in both the original cohort and the validation cohort. While some public TCRs were present in many individuals, most TCR sequences turned up only very rarely across donors. A further reported finding was that TCR beta sequences accurately predicted the HLA-A and HLA-B alleles for most subjects in the first cohort. A later analysis found that TCR association rates varied across HLA loci, with DRB1 alleles showing the most associated TCRs and HLA-C alleles the fewest. Because HLA typing was unavailable for some donors at each locus, only the typed subset was used in association tests. Specific HLA alleles were associated with 15,000 to 20,000 TCR beta sequences at a false discovery rate of 0.05 in a later analysis. A later genetic analysis reported fewer N-insertions in productive TCRs among donors in an Asian-associated ancestry cluster than the approximately 700-donor mean. A cluster of highly shared sequence variants was judged likely to represent a technical artifact of the sequencing pipeline. In a later analysis, most CMV-associated TCR beta chains were found to appear HLA-restricted, with HLA associations seemingly driven largely by CMV exposure. When HLA alleles, especially DR and DQ, strongly co-occurred, TCR associations were difficult to assign to individual alleles. The study listed 150 to 200 TCR beta chains as associated with cytomegalovirus. In vitro tests confirmed that a few of the cytomegalovirus-associated TCR beta chains recognize cytomegalovirus antigens. In this cohort, only TCR beta chains were sequenced, and detectable features were limited by the absence of alpha or paired-chain data. The 87-base-pair reads could not distinguish some IMGT-functional V segments, including TRBV6-2 and TRBV6-3, so those segments were excluded. In an earlier analysis of more than 450 of the donors, most TCR beta V segments were observed in productive rearrangements about 90% or about 30% of the time, broadly matching IMGT annotations.

The cohort was made up of approximately 700 healthy bone marrow donors. At the time of sampling, every cohort member was nominally healthy, though immune exposures that went unrecorded were likely present. The donor tested CMV seropositive and was one of the 289 seropositive cohort members. Each donor provided a peripheral blood sample, and peripheral blood mononuclear cells were used for TCR beta sequencing. The Qiagen DNeasy Blood Extraction Kit was used to extract genomic DNA from the blood cell samples. Library generation was performed with the immunoSEQ multiplex PCR assay. For the multiplex PCR, a mixture combining 60 forward primers for TCR Vbeta segments and 13 reverse primers for TCR Jbeta segments was used. A multiplex PCR assay on genomic DNA amplified the CDR3 region of rearranged TCR beta genes. The Illumina HiSeq System was used to sequence the amplified TCR beta libraries as 87-base-pair reads. On the authors' methods: A later analysis tallied around 82 million unique TCR beta chains across the 666 repertoires, and 10 million to 11 million of those chains were shared by two or more donors. Raw reads were error-corrected and collapsed into unique sequences with a nearest-neighbor algorithm that merged closely related sequences to remove PCR and sequencing errors. CDR3 sequences were aligned to IMGT reference sequences to assign V, D and J gene segments. For a sequence to be retained, at least a six-nucleotide match to both a V gene segment and a J gene segment was required. A rearrangement was called productive if the CDR3 had no stop codons and remained in frame with V and J, and every other rearrangement was called non-productive. CDR3 was defined according to IMGT convention as the region running from the second conserved V-encoded cysteine to the conserved J-encoded phenylalanine. In an earlier analysis of more than 550 of the donors, sequences lacking an unambiguous match to a single V gene segment were excluded. In an earlier analysis of 450 to 700 of the donors, V segments were called functional above 56.7% productive rearrangements and were called segregating when the between-donor standard deviation exceeded 5%. A statistical classification framework was built to diagnose cytomegalovirus status from the catalog of TCR beta chain sequences. A later analysis assigned V and J genes by comparing TCR nucleotide sequences with IMGT/GENE-DB human TR gene sequences. A later analysis assigned CDR3 sequences and most-parsimonious VDJ recombination scenarios with the TCRdist pipeline. In a later analysis, each TCR beta chain was defined by its CDR3 amino acid sequence together with its V-gene family, and reads without a unique V-gene family were excluded. A later analysis removed nearly 600 highly shared, low-generation-probability nucleotide sequences to deal with suspected cross-contamination and a sequencing artifact. A later analysis calculated a clonal expansion index for each public chain from normalized within-repertoire ranks of inferred template counts. In a later analysis, generation probabilities were computed with a VDJ recombination model fitted to out-of-frame rearrangements, and the resulting probabilities were checked against IGoR. In a later analysis, hypergeometric tests were used to score TCR-TCR, TCR-HLA and TCR-CMV co-occurrence, with a repertoire-size bias correction applied to TCR pairs. A later analysis estimated false discovery rates by permuting HLA or CMV assignments 20 times. In a later analysis, co-occurring TCRs were grouped using DBSCAN, and TCRdist sequence similarity was added for clustering within HLA-allele-positive subsets. Co-occurrence clustering excluded repertoires with fewer than 30,000 or more than 120,000 public chains, plus five with anomalous nucleotide sharing. This is the immuneACCESS table as TCRdb keeps it, with only in-frame sequences that have V and J called. A part of the clones is gone; compared with another copy, unresolved V genes explain less than half, and the rest is unexplained. D and trimming were read from the DNA, whereas the V and J calls and clone size are those reported in that table. The sample table holds 53,000 or so clones. The ten largest clones take up 6.1% of the sample.

V and J are trimmed by 6 bases and 1 base, and the gene matches miss 19 bases of the junction. The germline V gene gives CDR1 as SGHAT and CDR2 as FQNNGV. The CDR3 starts with the cysteine, ends with the phenylalanine, and has 19 residues. Only the CDR3 DNA stays, 57 bases, in frame from base 1. The sequence joins TRBV11-2 to TRBJ2-3, with 7 middle bases fitting TRBD2. The receptor's source is a male donor in good health and CMV-seropositive. The material sequenced was PBMCs. The nucleotide sequence is TGTGCCAGCAGGGGAAGGAGGGACTACTACAAATCCGGCACAGATACGCAGTATTTT. Its product reads: CASRGRRDYYKSGTDTQYF.